These 27 T cell receptor beta chains were sequenced from one sample in a study of cytomegalovirus exposure and HLA in healthy donors. Both 60 Vbeta primers and 13 Jbeta primers went into the PCR. Sequencing used immunoSEQ multiplex PCR; TCRdb keeps in-frame clones, though not all of them. The top ten clones hold about 1.7% of a sample with 140,000 or so clones, nearly 80% of them seen once. Sequenced material: PBMCs. These receptors were obtained from a woman in her twenties or thirties in good health and CMV-seronegative.

V is TRBV6-5 and J is TRBJ1-1; no clear D. Germline CDR1 is MNHEY and CDR2 is SVGAGI. The CDR3 spans 15 residues. The V gene lost 0 bases and the J gene lost 4 bases, with 12 bases spanning the gap. CDR3 amino acids: CASSYSSSRSTEAFF. The CDR3 coding sequence is TGTGCCAGCAGTTACTCAAGTTCCCGGAGCACTGAAGCTTTCTTT.

This clone was found once. The V call is TRBV4-3, the J call TRBJ2-3; 11 positions agree with TRBD2. After removal of 2 bases from V and 2 bases from J, the junction contained 9 bases not matched to a gene. Germline CDR1 and CDR2: LGHNA and YSLEER. The CDR3 covers 18 residues. CDR3 amino acids: CASSQNSLAGGYTDTQYF. DNA of the CDR3: TGCGCCAGCAGCCAAAATAGTTTAGCGGGGGGGTACACAGATACGCAGTATTTT.

The genes are TRBV19 and TRBJ1-2; 10 bases match TRBD1. This CDR3 is built from 17 residues. Germline CDR1 reads LNHDA; CDR2 reads SQIVND (reference sequence). The V gene end was trimmed by 6 bases and the J gene end by 3 bases; junction bases not matched to a gene: 13. The chain's CDR3 is CASRDRGRSRLDYGYTF. DNA of the CDR3: TGTGCCAGTAGAGACAGGGGGCGATCCCGTTTGGACTATGGCTACACCTTC.

The gene calls are TRBV2 and TRBJ2-2; D might be TRBD1 (5 bases). The CDR3 is 13 amino acids. Trimming removed 7 bases at V and 6 bases at J, with 12 bases between. Germline CDR1 and CDR2: SNHLY and FYNNEI. The CDR3 DNA reads TGTGCCAGCACCTTGACAGAGGCCGGGGAGCTGTTTTTT. It yields the protein CASTLTEAGELFF. Full variable domain (missing parts from reference TRBV2 and TRBJ2-2): EPEVTQTPSHQVTQMGQEVILRCVPISNHLYFYWYRQILGQKVEFLVSFYNNEISEKSEIFDDQFSVERPDGSNFTLKIRSTKLEDSAMYFCASTLTEAGELFFGEGSRLTVL.

The chain couples TRBV6-5 to TRBJ1-1; D is possibly TRBD1 (5 bases). This CDR3 region has 14 residues. V lost 5 bases and J 2 bases, leaving 12 bases between the germline ends. The V gene's germline CDR1 is MNHEY and CDR2 SVGAGI. CDR3 bases: TGTGCCAGCAGTCCCGGCTGGGGCAACACTGAAGCTTTCTTT. Translation: CASSPGWGNTEAFF.

The chain has TRBV11-2 and TRBJ2-1; 8 bases align to TRBD1. Germline CDR1 SGHAT, CDR2 FQNNGV. This CDR3 has 15 amino acids. Losses at the gene ends were 4 bases for V and 1 base for J; bases not matched to a gene: 3. CDR3 bases: TGTGCCAGCAGCTACGGACAGGGATCCTACAATGAGCAGTTCTTC. This gives the protein CASSYGQGSYNEQFF.

Here the CDR3 reads CSAATGAGWGANVLTF. The CDR3 DNA follows: TGCAGCGCCGCGACAGGGGCTGGGTGGGGGGCCAACGTCCTGACTTTC. The chain joins TRBV29-1 to TRBJ2-6; TRBD1 matches at 8 bases. The CDR3 is 16 residues long. V lost 7 bases, J lost 4 bases, and 12 bases stayed unmatched. Germline lookup yields CDR1 SQVTM and CDR2 ANQGSEA.

The V call is TRBV27, the J call TRBJ1-2; the match to TRBD1 covers 7 bases. The CDR3 loop spans 15 amino acids. CDR1 and CDR2 from the germline V gene are MNHEY and SMNVEV (reference sequence). The J segment lost 8 bases and the V segment lost 10 bases, leaving 19 bases of the junction unmatched. Written as DNA, the CDR3 is TGTGCCACCCGCTCCCCGGGACAGAAAATGGGGGGCTACACCTTC. Translation: CATRSPGQKMGGYTF.

The chain's CDR3 is CASSYEADRGDTEAFF. The CDR3 DNA follows: TGTGCCAGCAGTTACGAAGCCGACAGGGGGGACACTGAAGCTTTCTTT. This chain connects TRBV6-5 to TRBJ1-1; TRBD1 aligns across 9 bases. The germline CDR1 and CDR2 sequences are MNHEY and SVGAGI. Trimming at V came to 2 bases and at J to 3 bases, leaving 7 bases not matched to a gene. This CDR3 has 16 residues.

The genes are TRBV4-2 and TRBJ2-1, with TRBD2 identical over 7 bases. The CDR3 covers 15 residues. CDR1 is LGHNA and CDR2 is YNFKEQ in the germline V gene. With V trimmed by 8 bases and J by 4 bases, 11 bases remained unmatched. The CDR3 sequence: CASRSGRGIYNEQFF. CDR3 sequence (DNA): TGTGCCAGCCGATCCGGGCGGGGGATATACAATGAGCAGTTCTTC.

The CDR3 region is CASSSDIYNEQFF. As DNA, the CDR3 is TGTGCCAGCAGCTCAGACATCTACAATGAGCAGTTCTTC. J is TRBJ2-1 and V is TRBV7-8; unclear D gene. CDR3 length equals 13 residues. Germline CDR1 is SGHVS and CDR2 is FQNEAQ. The ends were cut back, 4 bases at V and 3 bases at J, with 7 bases in the middle.

The J gene is TRBJ1-2, the V gene TRBV5-5; D unclear. CDR1 and CDR2 from the germline V gene are SGHKS and YYEKEE (reference sequence). Trimming took off 0 bases at V and 8 bases at J, with 11 bases between the two ends. The CDR3 runs to 13 residues. CDR3 nucleotide sequence: TGTGCCAGCAGCTTGGCCACCGTACAGGGCTACACCTTC. Protein product: CASSLATVQGYTF.

In nucleotides, the CDR3 is TGCGCCAGCCGCCGGACTAGCGGGGGCCAGGCAGATACGCAGTATTTT. Protein product: CASRRTSGGQADTQYF. J is TRBJ2-3 and V is TRBV5-1, with 13 bases matching TRBD2. CDR3 length: 16 amino acids. The junction had 9 bases not matched to a gene; V was cut back by 7 bases and J by 4 bases. The germline V gene encodes CDR1 SGHRS and CDR2 YFSETQ. Full variable domain (missing parts from reference TRBV5-1 and TRBJ2-3): KAGVTQTPRYLIKTRGQQVTLSCSPISGHRSVSWYQQTPGQGLQFLFEYFSETQRNKGNFPGRFSGRQFSNSRSEMNVSTLELGDSALYLCASRRTSGGQADTQYFGPGTRLTVL.

The genes are TRBV6-5 and TRBJ1-2; 7 nucleotides match TRBD1. The trim removed 3 bases at V and 13 bases at J, leaving 11 bases unmatched. The CDR3 covers 13 residues. CDR1 and CDR2 from the germline V gene are MNHEY and SVGAGI. The chain's CDR3 is CASSYTTGSFRTF. CDR3 coding DNA: TGTGCCAGCAGTTATACGACAGGGAGTTTCCGCACCTTC.

The rearrangement links TRBV27 to TRBJ2-1; D not resolved. CDR1 MNHEY and CDR2 SMNVEV come from the germline V gene (reference sequence). The CDR3 consists of 12 residues. Deletions cut 3 bases from V and 4 bases from J, with 4 bases between. The CDR3 DNA is TGTGCCAGCAGTTTCGGGTACAATGAGCAGTTCTTC. This encodes CASSFGYNEQFF.

The chain couples TRBV5-4 to TRBJ2-5, with D possibly matching TRBD2 (5 bases). CDR3 size: 15 residues. V dropped 3 bases and J dropped 5 bases, with 17 bases sitting between them. Germline loops: CDR1 SGHNT, CDR2 YYREEE (reference sequence). CDR3 loop: CASSSPGSHGETQYF. CDR3 coding DNA: TGTGCCAGCAGCTCCCCGGGGTCCCATGGGGAGACCCAGTACTTC.

Remarks on this clone: Different DNA sequences within this sample yield the same CDR3. The CDR3 region is CASSVGTGPEAFF. Here the CDR3 DNA reads TGTGCCAGCAGCGTAGGTACAGGGCCCGAAGCTTTCTTT. The chain carries TRBV9 and TRBJ1-1, with D maybe TRBD1 (6 bases). Trimming stripped 0 bases from V and 8 bases from J, with 11 bases between. The germline V gene has CDR1 SGDLS and CDR2 YYNGEE. The CDR3 sequence is 13 residues long.

The rearrangement joins TRBV11-3 to TRBJ2-7; TRBD2 agrees at 7 bases. The V segment lost 5 bases and the J segment 2 bases; nucleotides outside the gene matches: 6. The CDR3 extends over 14 amino acids. CDR1 and CDR2 (germline): SGHNT, YENEEA. The CDR3 DNA follows: TGTGCCAGCAGCCCTAGCGGACTAACCTACGAGCAGTACTTC. Translation: CASSPSGLTYEQYF. The variable domain in full, with the rest retrieved from reference TRBV11-3 and TRBJ2-7, is EAGVVQSPRYKIIEKKQPVAFWCNPISGHNTLYWYLQNLGQGPELLIRYENEEAVDDSQLPKDRFSAERLKGVDSTLKIQPAELGDSAVYLCASSPSGLTYEQYFGPGTRLTVT.

This clone showed up just a few times. V is TRBV7-9 and J is TRBJ1-4; D is unclear. Germline loops: CDR1 SEHNR, CDR2 FQNEAQ (reference sequence). Deletions cut 1 base from V and 6 bases from J, with 12 bases between. This CDR3 has 15 residues. CDR3 region: CASSLVPGGDEKLFF. The CDR3 DNA reads as TGTGCCAGCAGCTTAGTCCCGGGAGGAGATGAAAAACTGTTTTTT.

In its sample, this clone was seen once. The chain joins TRBV9 to TRBJ1-2; D might be TRBD1 (6 bases). The ends were cut back, 2 bases at V and 3 bases at J, with 14 bases in the middle. CDR1 and CDR2 (germline): SGDLS, YYNGEE. This CDR3 region has 15 residues. The CDR3 DNA follows: TGTGCCAGCAGCGTTTCGGACAGTTTCGACTATGGCTACACCTTC. It specifies CASSVSDSFDYGYTF.

The chain links TRBV6-5 to TRBJ1-2, with TRBD1 matching 7 bases. The CDR3 contains 14 residues. Unmatched junction bases numbered 10, after V lost 5 bases and J lost 7 bases. The V gene's germline CDR1 is MNHEY and CDR2 SVGAGI. The CDR3 region is CASSLDARGAGYTF. CDR3 coding DNA: TGTGCCAGCAGTCTCGACGCCAGGGGGGCTGGCTACACCTTC.

The chain combines TRBV11-2 with TRBJ1-4; D uncertain. Trimming left V 6 bases short and J 8 bases short, with 16 bases between. CDR1 SGHAT and CDR2 FQNNGV come from the germline V gene. The CDR3 is 14 amino acids. The CDR3 sequence: CASRSYSPGEKLFF. DNA for the CDR3: TGTGCCAGCAGATCCTATAGCCCGGGGGAAAAACTGTTTTTT.

The rearrangement joins TRBV5-1 to TRBJ1-2, with D tentatively TRBD1 (6 bases). V was trimmed by 0 bases and J by 6 bases, leaving 15 bases between them. The CDR3 totals 15 residues. Looked up from germline, CDR1 is SGHRS and CDR2 is YFSETQ. The CDR3 region has the DNA TGCGCCAGCAGCTTGGGTTATGGGGGCCCCCATGGCTACACCTTC. Its protein is CASSLGYGGPHGYTF.

The chain combines TRBV7-9 with TRBJ1-2; TRBD1 aligns across 7 bases. The germline CDR1 and CDR2 sequences are SEHNR and FQNEAQ (reference sequence). J lost 3 bases, V lost 7 bases, and 5 bases had no gene match. This CDR3 comprises 13 residues. The CDR3 DNA is TGTGCCAGCATCCTAGGGACAGACTATGGCTACACCTTC. Amino acid sequence: CASILGTDYGYTF.

This clone was found a few times. This chain connects TRBV11-3 to TRBJ1-1; D not certain. CDR3 length equals 13 residues. CDR1 and CDR2 from the germline V gene are SGHNT and YENEEA. The V end lost 3 bases, the J end lost 3 bases, and 8 bases lay between the germline ends. CDR3 in amino acids: CASSFTLDTEAFF. The CDR3 bases are TGTGCCAGCAGCTTTACGTTAGACACTGAAGCTTTCTTT.

This chain connects TRBV5-1 to TRBJ2-3; D may be TRBD1 (5 bases). Germline V lookup: CDR1 SGHRS, CDR2 YFSETQ. The CDR3 has 15 residues. Trimming pared 0 bases from V and 0 bases from J, leaving 8 bases between. The CDR3 DNA reads as TGCGCCAGCAGCTTGGTAGGGGATAGCACAGATACGCAGTATTTT. Its protein is CASSLVGDSTDTQYF.

The genes are TRBV5-6 and TRBJ1-5; D is unresolved. This CDR3 is built from 14 residues. The V gene lost 2 bases and the J gene lost 3 bases, with 9 bases spanning the gap. From germline, CDR1 is SGHDT and CDR2 YYEEEE. CDR3 sequence reads: CASSFGGYNQPQHF. The CDR3 DNA reads as TGTGCCAGCAGCTTCGGCGGGTACAATCAGCCCCAGCATTTT.